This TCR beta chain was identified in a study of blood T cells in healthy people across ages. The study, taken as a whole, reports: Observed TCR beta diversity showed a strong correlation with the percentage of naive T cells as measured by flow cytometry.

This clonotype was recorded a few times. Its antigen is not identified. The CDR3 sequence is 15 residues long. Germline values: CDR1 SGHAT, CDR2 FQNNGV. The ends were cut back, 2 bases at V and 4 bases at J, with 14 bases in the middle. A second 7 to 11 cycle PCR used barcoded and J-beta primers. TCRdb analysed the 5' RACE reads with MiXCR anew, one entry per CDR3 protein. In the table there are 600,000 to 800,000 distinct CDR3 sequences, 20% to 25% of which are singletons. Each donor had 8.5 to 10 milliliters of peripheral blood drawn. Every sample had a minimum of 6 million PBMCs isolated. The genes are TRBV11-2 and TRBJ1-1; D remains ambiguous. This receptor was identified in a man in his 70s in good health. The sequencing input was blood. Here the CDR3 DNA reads TGTGCCAGCAGCTTATTTCAGGACGGTATCACTGAAGCTTTCTTT. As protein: CASSLFQDGITEAFF.